This TCR beta chain emerged from a study of response to subunit inactivated influenza vaccine. Study results and caveats: It was the authors' suggestion that each seasonal influenza vaccination recruits few new T cells.

In regard to this clonotype: Its antigen is undetermined.

The junction had 9 bases not matched to a gene; V was cut back by 6 bases and J by 3 bases. CDR1 DFQATT and CDR2 SNEGSKA come from the germline V gene (reference sequence). The CDR3 is made up of 14 amino acids. Via MiXCR, TCRdb re-called the RT-PCR reads, giving one row per CDR3 protein. The data hold fewer than 700,000 distinct CDR3 sequences, with under 15% observed a single time. The material sequenced was PBMCs from blood, taken 45 days after vaccination. The sequence was obtained from a man aged 45-65 years who received an inactivated influenza vaccine. The J gene is TRBJ1-2, the V gene TRBV20-1; 8 positions match TRBD1. CDR3 sequence: CSAPTGAGHYGYTF. DNA of the CDR3: TGCAGTGCCCCGACAGGGGCGGGGCACTATGGCTACACCTTC.